The present T cell receptor beta chain was sequenced within a study of neoadjuvant anti-PD-1 for oral cavity cancer. Study-level background: Non-progressing patients received a fourth nivolumab dose near day 43, then surgery on days 50-56.

Overall study findings and caveats: Each response group had just a few patients in TCR analyses.

Concerning this clone: Its antigen is undetermined.

Generated by immunoSEQ multiplex PCR, the TCRdb table keeps only in-frame clones and is missing some. The table includes over 15,000 clones, 65% to 70% detected once. V trimming: 8 bases; J trimming: 0 bases; junction bases outside the gene matches: 2. CDR1 is MDHEN and CDR2 is SYDVKM in the germline V gene. The length of the CDR3 is 14 residues. This chain uses TRBV28 with TRBJ2-7; 12 bases are a match to TRBD1. Sequencing was performed on PBMCs, taken before nivolumab (anti-PD-1) treatment. This TCR was sampled from a person aged 40 to 85 with oral cavity squamous cell carcinoma. CDR3 nucleotides: TGTGCCAGCGGGACAGGGGGCCCCTCCTACGAGCAGTACTTC. As protein: CASGTGGPSYEQYF.